These 21 T cell receptor beta chains came from one sample sequenced in a study of blood T cell repertoires in COVID-19. Sequencing was performed with immunoSEQ multiplex PCR; in TCRdb, only in-frame clones are kept and a portion is missing. The table lists 200,000 to 250,000 clones, roughly 85% of them singletons. Input material: peripheral blood. The receptors originated from a woman in her seventies with active or convalescent COVID-19.

A word on this clone: The same CDR3 is also encoded by other DNA sequences in this sample. J is TRBJ2-7 and V is TRBV7-9; the D is unclear. V was pared by 4 bases and J by 2 bases, with 3 bases between. Germline V gives CDR1 SEHNR, CDR2 FQNEAQ (reference sequence). The CDR3 totals 11 residues. The CDR3 DNA sequence: TGTGCCAGCAGCTCCACCTACGAGCAGTACTTC. It codes for CASSSTYEQYF.

This chain joins TRBV5-4 and TRBJ1-1; D gene ambiguous. Trimming pared 4 bases from V and 2 bases from J, leaving 15 bases between. CDR3 size: 15 residues. Germline V gene lookup returns CDR1 SGHNT and CDR2 YYREEE (reference sequence). The CDR3 reads CASSRDTATNTEAFF. The DNA of the CDR3 is TGTGCCAGCAGCCGTGATACAGCCACTAACACTGAAGCTTTCTTT.

The chain recombines TRBV2 with TRBJ2-6, with 8 bases matching TRBD1. Losses at the gene ends were 11 bases for V and 0 bases for J; bases not matched to a gene: 6. The CDR3 sequence is 15 residues long. Germline lookup yields CDR1 SNHLY and CDR2 FYNNEI. The CDR3 DNA reads as TGTGCCGGGGGACAGGCGAGCTCTGGGGCCAACGTCCTGACTTTC. Its translation: CAGGQASSGANVLTF.

This chain links TRBV5-1 with TRBJ2-5; TRBD1 matches at 8 bases. This CDR3 is built from 14 residues. Germline-derived CDR1 and CDR2 are SGHRS and YFSETQ. V dropped 2 bases and J dropped 4; count of bases not matched to a gene: 4. CDR3 protein: CASSLLTGVETQYF. CDR3 in DNA: TGCGCCAGCAGCTTACTGACAGGGGTAGAGACCCAGTACTTC.

The rearrangement links TRBV5-4 to TRBJ1-1, with D perhaps TRBD1 (5 bases). Germline CDR1 reads SGHNT; CDR2 reads YYREEE (reference sequence). This CDR3 contains 14 residues. The germline V and J ends were trimmed by 0 bases and 6 bases, with 12 bases remaining between them. Here the CDR3 DNA reads TGTGCCAGCAGCTTGGCCCCGCGGGGCTCTGAAGCTTTCTTT. This sequence encodes CASSLAPRGSEAFF.

The chain has TRBV6-6 and TRBJ2-1, with D possibly TRBD1 on 5 matching bases. CDR1 MNHNY and CDR2 SVGAGI come from the germline V gene (reference sequence). This CDR3 has 14 residues. Trimming left V 7 bases short and J 0 bases short, with 10 bases between. CDR3 DNA sequence: TGTGCCAGCACCAGGACACGCTCCTACAATGAGCAGTTCTTC. It is translated as CASTRTRSYNEQFF.

The chain has TRBV28 and TRBJ2-5, with 8 bases identical to TRBD2. CDR1 is MDHEN and CDR2 is SYDVKM in the germline V gene. V dropped 7 bases and J dropped 2; count of bases not matched to a gene: 15. The CDR3 loop spans 17 amino acids. In DNA form, the CDR3 reads TGTGCCAGCAACATCCTAGGGAGCGGGGGCGCGCAAGAGACCCAGTACTTC. Translating gives CASNILGSGGAQETQYF.

The rearrangement uses TRBV28 and TRBJ2-5; weak D call: TRBD2 (5 bases). CDR1 is MDHEN, CDR2 SYDVKM, per germline. This CDR3 is 14 amino acids long. The V gene lost 6 bases and the J gene lost 0 bases, with 11 bases spanning the gap. CDR3 protein: CASSNYGDQETQYF. Written as DNA, the CDR3 is TGTGCCAGCAGCAACTACGGGGACCAAGAGACCCAGTACTTC.

This rearrangement joins TRBV6-5 to TRBJ1-6, with D tentatively TRBD1 (5 bases). The CDR3 is 14 amino acids. Trimming stripped 10 bases from V and 6 bases from J, with 16 bases between. The germline V gene has CDR1 MNHEY and CDR2 SVGAGI. The CDR3 sequence: CATFNGGGNSPLHF. The CDR3 nucleotides read TGTGCCACCTTTAATGGGGGAGGTAATTCACCCCTCCACTTT.

The rearrangement links TRBV5-4 to TRBJ2-7; TRBD2 might be the D (6 bases). Germline assignment: CDR1 SGHNT and CDR2 YYREEE (reference sequence). V lost 0 bases and J 4 bases, leaving 11 bases between the germline ends. The CDR3 is 14 residues long. The CDR3 protein is CASSLAGTVYEQYF. CDR3 sequence (DNA): TGTGCCAGCAGCTTGGCCGGGACTGTTTACGAGCAGTACTTC.

The V call is TRBV5-1, the J call TRBJ2-5, with 10 bases identical to TRBD2. The V gene end was trimmed by 2 bases and the J gene end by 1 base; junction bases not matched to a gene: 2. The CDR3 is made up of 15 amino acids. Germline V gives CDR1 SGHRS, CDR2 YFSETQ. The CDR3 DNA follows: TGCGCCAGCAGCTTTAGCGGGAGGTTCCAAGAGACCCAGTACTTC. Translating it yields CASSFSGRFQETQYF.

This clone was found many times. Other nucleotide sequences from this sample produce the same CDR3. The chain is built from TRBV7-2 and TRBJ1-2; TRBD1 matches 7 bases. The CDR3 totals 13 residues. J was trimmed by 5 bases and V by 4 bases; bases with no gene match: 4. CDR1 is SGHTA, CDR2 FQGNSA, per germline. The CDR3: CASSSGQFYGYTF. CDR3 DNA: TGTGCCAGCAGCTCGGGACAGTTTTATGGCTACACCTTC.

V is TRBV11-3 and J is TRBJ1-1; no reliable D call. The CDR3 loop spans 13 amino acids. Trimming cost V 6 bases and J 1 base, with 9 bases left between them. Germline CDR1 is SGHNT and CDR2 is YENEEA. Here the CDR3 DNA reads TGTGCCAGCAGTTTGGTAGCGAACACTGAAGCTTTCTTT. Translation gives CASSLVANTEAFF. The variable domain in full, completed from reference TRBV11-3 and TRBJ1-1, reads EAGVVQSPRYKIIEKKQPVAFWCNPISGHNTLYWYLQNLGQGPELLIRYENEEAVDDSQLPKDRFSAERLKGVDSTLKIQPAELGDSAVYLCASSLVANTEAFFGQGTRLTVV.

This clone showed up just a few times. The sample carries other DNA sequences with the same CDR3. The chain uses TRBV29-1 and TRBJ1-1; D is unresolved. Germline CDR1 SQVTM, CDR2 ANQGSEA. The CDR3 covers 11 residues. V lost 4 bases and J 0 bases, leaving 3 bases between the germline ends. DNA of the CDR3: TGCAGCGTTGGCGTGAACACTGAAGCTTTCTTT. The encoded protein is CSVGVNTEAFF.

This chain links TRBV10-2 with TRBJ2-1; possibly TRBD2 for D (5 bases). Germline CDR1 is WSHSY and CDR2 is SAAADI. The germline V and J ends were trimmed by 6 bases and 4 bases, with 13 bases remaining between them. This CDR3 comprises 14 residues. The CDR3: CASRFAGSYNEQFF. The CDR3 nucleotides read TGCGCCAGCAGATTTGCGGGTAGTTACAATGAGCAGTTCTTC.

This clone came up a few times. The rearrangement links TRBV5-1 to TRBJ1-1, with D maybe TRBD1 (6 bases). The CDR3 covers 14 residues. The germline CDR1 and CDR2 sequences are SGHRS and YFSETQ. The V and J ends lost 5 bases and 4 bases respectively, with 15 bases between them. In nucleotides, the CDR3 is TGCGCCAGCAGTCCGGCCGGGGGGGCCACTGAAGCTTTCTTT. Its translation is CASSPAGGATEAFF.

The chain joins TRBV19 to TRBJ2-5; D unclear. There are 14 residues in the CDR3. V lost 3 bases and J 3 bases, leaving 11 bases between the germline ends. CDR1 is LNHDA, CDR2 SQIVND, per germline (reference sequence). This CDR3 reads CASSISFSEETQYF. Written as DNA, the CDR3 is TGTGCCAGTAGTATTAGCTTCTCAGAAGAGACCCAGTACTTC.

The chain links TRBV5-1 to TRBJ1-5; TRBD1 agrees at 7 bases. The V and J ends lost 0 bases and 5 bases, in that order; junction bases with no gene match: 5. The CDR3 contains 15 residues. Per germline, CDR1 SGHRS and CDR2 YFSETQ. The CDR3 region is CASSLEGATHQPQHF. The DNA for the CDR3 is TGCGCCAGCAGCTTGGAGGGGGCCACCCATCAGCCCCAGCATTTT.

This chain joins TRBV6-1 and TRBJ1-2; 9 bases line up with TRBD1. The CDR3 is 17 residues long. Germline V lookup: CDR1 MNHNS, CDR2 SASEGT. Trimming removed 0 bases from V and 0 bases from J; junction bases left unmatched: 5. CDR3 amino acids: CASSEAGQGVTNYGYTF. In DNA, the CDR3 is TGTGCCAGCAGTGAAGCGGGACAGGGTGTTACTAACTATGGCTACACCTTC.

The chain combines TRBV6-2 or TRBV6-3 with TRBJ2-3; D gene ambiguous. Germline CDR1 is MNHEY and CDR2 is SVGEGT. CDR3 length: 12 amino acids. Between the trimmed V and J ends, which lost 2 bases and 7 bases, there was a span of 7 bases. As DNA, the CDR3 is TGTGCCAGCAGTTACGAGAGTTATACGCAGTATTTT. Translation: CASSYESYTQYF.

This clone was counted between two and nine times. The chain links TRBV3-1 (or the pseudogene TRBV3-2) to TRBJ1-2; tentative D call: TRBD1 (6 bases). Trimming removed 5 bases from V and 4 bases from J, with 14 bases in between. The V gene's germline CDR1 is LGHDT and CDR2 YNNKEL (reference sequence). CDR3 length: 14 residues. This CDR3 is CASSYLRGSYGYTF. CDR3 DNA: TGTGCCAGCAGCTACCTGAGGGGGTCCTATGGCTACACCTTC.